The next 22 T cell receptor beta chains were all read from a single sample in a study of identical twins. TCRdb passed the 5' RACE reads through MiXCR, listing each CDR3 protein once. The repertoire consists of 500,000 to 550,000 distinct CDR3 sequences, with 20% to 25% occurring once and the leading ten covering 0.48%. The same sample was also used in a study of yellow fever vaccine responses in identical twins.

Sequenced: CD4+ T cells sorted from blood. All receptors derive from a woman younger than 35 in good health.

This clonotype was seen a few times. The chain is built from TRBV5-1 and TRBJ1-1; D not certain. CDR3 length: 15 amino acids. Germline-derived CDR1 and CDR2 are SGHRS and YFSETQ. V was clipped by 0 bases and J by 0 bases, with 9 bases between them. The CDR3 loop reads CASSLAAGVNTEAFF. CDR3 nucleotide sequence: TGCGCCAGCAGCTTGGCGGCAGGTGTGAACACTGAAGCTTTCTTT. Full variable domain (rest looked up from reference TRBV5-1 and TRBJ1-1): KAGVTQTPRYLIKTRGQQVTLSCSPISGHRSVSWYQQTPGQGLQFLFEYFSETQRNKGNFPGRFSGRQFSNSRSEMNVSTLELGDSALYLCASSLAAGVNTEAFFGQGTRLTVV.

Only a few counts were recorded for this clonotype. The chain is built from TRBV20-1 and TRBJ2-2; 12 bases match TRBD2. Trimming at V came to 0 bases and at J to 6 bases, leaving 8 bases not matched to a gene. The CDR3 consists of 17 residues. Per germline, CDR1 DFQATT and CDR2 SNEGSKA (reference sequence). The DNA of the CDR3 is TGCAGTGCTAGAGATCTAGCGGGGGGGAGTTATGCCGGGGAGCTGTTTTTT. It is translated as CSARDLAGGSYAGELFF.

The chain employs TRBV28 and TRBJ2-5; D is possibly TRBD2 (6 bases). Germline V gene lookup returns CDR1 MDHEN and CDR2 SYDVKM. Trimming left V 8 bases short and J 5 bases short, with 15 bases between. CDR3 length: 13 residues. The CDR3 DNA sequence: TGTGCCAGCTTGGCAGCGGGTGAGGAGACCCAGTACTTC. Its protein product is CASLAAGEETQYF. Combining the CDR3 with reference TRBV28 and TRBJ2-5 gives the whole variable domain DVKVTQSSRYLVKRTGEKVFLECVQDMDHENMFWYRQDPGLGLRLIYFSYDVKMKEKGDIPEGYSVSREKKERFSLILESASTNQTSMYLCASLAAGEETQYFGPGTRLLVL.

V gene TRBV3-1 combines with J gene TRBJ2-1; 7 bases are shared with TRBD2. With 3 bases clipped from V and 3 bases from J, the junction kept 5 bases outside the gene matches. This CDR3 region has 15 residues. From germline, CDR1 is LGHDT and CDR2 YNNKEL (reference sequence). The CDR3 protein is CASSHPSGGYNEQFF. CDR3 bases: TGTGCCAGCAGCCACCCTTCGGGGGGCTACAATGAGCAGTTCTTC.

The chain carries TRBV19 and TRBJ2-7, with TRBD2 as a possible D gene (5 bases). In germline, CDR1 is LNHDA, CDR2 SQIVND (reference sequence). This CDR3 has 14 residues. V was trimmed by 5 bases and J by 4 bases, leaving 15 bases between them. CDR3: CASSPRASTYEQYF. In DNA form, the CDR3 reads TGTGCCAGTAGTCCGCGGGCCTCGACTTACGAGCAGTACTTC.

This clonotype showed up just a few times. This chain joins TRBV20-1 and TRBJ2-1; no reliable D call. The germline CDR1 and CDR2 sequences are DFQATT and SNEGSKA (reference sequence). The germline V and J ends were trimmed by 3 bases and 6 bases, with 9 bases remaining between them. The CDR3 runs to 12 residues. In nucleotides, the CDR3 is TGCAGTGCTAGGCCACACGGCAATGAGCAGTTCTTC. Translating it yields CSARPHGNEQFF.

This clonotype has only a few counts. CDR3: CASRPPGGGSTGELFF. DNA of the CDR3: TGTGCCAGCAGACCTCCGGGAGGCGGGAGCACCGGGGAGCTGTTTTTT. The chain links TRBV5-6 to TRBJ2-2, with 7 bases matching TRBD2. Germline assignment: CDR1 SGHDT and CDR2 YYEEEE. The CDR3 length is 16 residues. After removal of 5 bases from V and 4 bases from J, the junction contained 11 bases not matched to a gene.

This clonotype was seen a few times. The chain recombines TRBV6-1 with TRBJ2-3; D might be TRBD2 (6 bases). The CDR3 is made up of 16 amino acids. V shed 2 bases and J shed 0 bases, with 12 bases lying between them. CDR1 MNHNS and CDR2 SASEGT come from the germline V gene. The CDR3, as DNA: TGTGCCAGCAGTGAATGGAGGGGCTATAGCACAGATACGCAGTATTTT. Its protein product is CASSEWRGYSTDTQYF.

With respect to this clonotype: A read error may be the cause here, since a much bigger clone is one base away. The chain couples TRBV5-1 to TRBJ2-2, with a tentative D call TRBD2 (5 bases). This CDR3 contains 15 residues. The germline gives CDR1 SGHRS, CDR2 YFSETQ. The CDR3 DNA is TGCGCCAGCAGCTTGGACGGAGACTACACCTGGGAGCTGTTTTTT. Its translation: CASSLDGDYTWELFF.

Ten or more counts support this clonotype. The chain is built from TRBV5-1 and TRBJ1-5; D is perhaps TRBD1 (6 bases). Germline V lookup: CDR1 SGHRS, CDR2 YFSETQ. Trimming took 0 bases from V and 0 from J, leaving 19 bases between them. The CDR3 contains 19 residues. The CDR3 here is CASSLGTTGRAYSNQPQHF. CDR3 nucleotides: TGCGCCAGCAGCTTGGGTACCACAGGGCGCGCCTATAGCAATCAGCCCCAGCATTTT.

This clonotype was counted between two and nine times. J is TRBJ1-2 and V is TRBV28; TRBD1 matches at 7 bases. The J segment lost 8 bases and the V segment lost 8 bases, leaving 5 bases of the junction unmatched. The CDR3 is made up of 11 amino acids. The germline CDR1 and CDR2 sequences are MDHEN and SYDVKM. The CDR3 coding sequence is TGTGCCAGCCGGACAGGCGGCGGCTACACCTTC. This gives the protein CASRTGGGYTF.

The chain carries TRBV5-1 and TRBJ2-5; 10 bases fit TRBD2. The CDR3 spans 16 residues. Germline V gives CDR1 SGHRS, CDR2 YFSETQ. The junction had 8 bases not matched to a gene; V was cut back by 0 bases and J by 6 bases. This CDR3 reads CASSLASSGRRQTQYF. In DNA form, the CDR3 reads TGCGCCAGCAGCTTGGCGTCTAGCGGGAGACGTCAGACCCAGTACTTC.

This clonotype was observed a few times. This rearrangement joins TRBV10-2 to TRBJ2-7, with a possible D match to TRBD2 (5 bases). This CDR3 is 13 amino acids long. Germline V gene data show CDR1 as WSHSY and CDR2 as SAAADI. With 8 bases removed from V and 3 bases from J, the gap between germline ends came to 14 bases. The chain's CDR3 is CASLNNGDYEQYF. The CDR3 DNA reads TGCGCCAGCCTTAATAACGGGGACTACGAGCAGTACTTC.

This clonotype has more than one count but fewer than ten. The J gene is TRBJ2-5, the V gene TRBV4-2, with TRBD1 identical over 8 bases. There are 13 residues in the CDR3. The germline V gene has CDR1 LGHNA and CDR2 YNFKEQ. Trimming at V came to 6 bases and at J to 5 bases, leaving 5 bases not matched to a gene. Here the CDR3 DNA reads TGTGCCAGCAGGGAGACAGGGGTTGAGACCCAGTACTTC. It yields the protein CASRETGVETQYF.

V and J are TRBV12-3 or TRBV12-4 and TRBJ2-1; 8 bases agree with TRBD2. V gave up 3 bases and J gave up 15 bases; unmatched junction bases: 13. CDR3 size: 14 residues. CDR3 in amino acids: CASSLNAGTRMRFF. The CDR3 coding sequence is TGTGCCAGCAGTTTGAACGCCGGGACTAGGATGCGGTTCTTC.

This clonotype was seen more than once but under ten times. The chain joins TRBV10-3 to TRBJ2-7; 9 nucleotides agree with TRBD1. V lost 2 bases to trimming and J lost 7 bases; unmatched junction nucleotides: 12. Germline CDR1 and CDR2: ENHRY and SYGVKD. CDR3 length equals 16 residues. For the CDR3, the DNA is TGTGCCATCAGTGAGAGTAGGGGGACAGGGAGTAGTGAGCAGTACGTC. Translated: CAISESRGTGSSEQYV.

This clonotype showed up just a few times. This chain uses TRBV20-1 with TRBJ2-7; D is possibly TRBD1 (6 bases). From germline, CDR1 is DFQATT and CDR2 SNEGSKA (reference sequence). The CDR3 spans 13 residues. The V end was cut by 6 bases, the J end by 0 bases, with 12 bases between. The CDR3 region has the DNA TGCAGTGCGACTGGGACAAGCTCCTACGAGCAGTACTTC. This sequence encodes CSATGTSSYEQYF.

This rearrangement joins TRBV5-1 to TRBJ2-7, with 7 bases identical to TRBD2. In germline, CDR1 is SGHRS, CDR2 YFSETQ. The CDR3 is made up of 17 amino acids. After removal of 3 bases from V and 0 bases from J, the junction contained 12 bases not matched to a gene. This chain's CDR3 is CASSSVGLAVSSYEQYF. The CDR3 DNA is TGCGCCAGCAGCTCGGTGGGGCTAGCGGTGAGCTCCTACGAGCAGTACTTC. Supplemented by reference TRBV5-1 and TRBJ2-7, the full variable domain reads KAGVTQTPRYLIKTRGQQVTLSCSPISGHRSVSWYQQTPGQGLQFLFEYFSETQRNKGNFPGRFSGRQFSNSRSEMNVSTLELGDSALYLCASSSVGLAVSSYEQYFGPGTRLTVT.

This clonotype was observed a few times. The chain recombines TRBV3-1 with TRBJ2-2; D may be TRBD1 (6 bases). Germline lookup yields CDR1 LGHDT and CDR2 YNNKEL (reference sequence). V lost 1 base and J 4 bases, leaving 13 bases between the germline ends. The CDR3 runs 16 residues. CDR3 in DNA: TGTGCCAGCAGCCAAGGAGGGCAGGGGCTCACCGGGGAGCTGTTTTTT. Translation: CASSQGGQGLTGELFF.

The J gene is TRBJ2-2, the V gene TRBV11-1, with 9 bases aligning to TRBD2. The germline V gene has CDR1 SGHAT and CDR2 FQDESV (reference sequence). Trimming at V came to 3 bases and at J to 0 bases, leaving 2 bases not matched to a gene. The CDR3 is 16 amino acids. The chain's CDR3 is CASSLTSGTNTGELFF. The CDR3 DNA is TGTGCCAGCAGCTTGACTAGCGGTACGAACACCGGGGAGCTGTTTTTT. Supplemented by reference TRBV11-1 and TRBJ2-2, the full variable domain reads EAEVAQSPRYKITEKSQAVAFWCDPISGHATLYWYRQILGQGPELLVQFQDESVVDDSQLPKDRFSAERLKGVDSTLKIQPAELGDSAMYLCASSLTSGTNTGELFFGEGSRLTVL.

As concerns this clonotype: The germline gene is not matched at one end of the junction; a read error may be the cause. This chain links TRBV6-1 with TRBJ2-1, with D maybe TRBD2 (7 bases). The CDR3 loop spans 14 amino acids. Germline V gene lookup returns CDR1 MNHNS and CDR2 SASEGT. The CDR3 region is CTSSPLEGRGEQFF. CDR3 DNA sequence: TGTACCAGCAGCCCACTAGAGGGGAGGGGGGAGCAGTTCTTC.

This clonotype was recorded only once. This chain joins TRBV27 and TRBJ2-1, with 10 positions matching TRBD2. Germline values: CDR1 MNHEY, CDR2 SMNVEV (reference sequence). The CDR3 length is 19 residues. The ends lost 6 bases at V and 4 bases at J; junction bases unmatched: 18. This chain's CDR3 is CASSPSGRQLAGLYNEQFF. The CDR3 DNA follows: TGTGCCAGCAGCCCCTCGGGACGGCAACTAGCGGGACTTTACAATGAGCAGTTCTTC.